Following are 10 T cell receptor beta chains from one sample sequenced in a study of shared clonotypes between healthy human individuals. Produced via immunoSEQ multiplex PCR; TCRdb's table is partial and in-frame only. In the table there are some 2.4 million clones, approximately 93% of which are singletons. The sample was naive CD4+ T cells from PBMCs. Subset given: CD45RA+ positively selected. The receptors here all came from a man younger than 35 in good health. Some clones in this sample may be carry-over from other donors' samples.

This clone was recorded only once. This chain connects TRBV5-4 to TRBJ2-5, with D perhaps TRBD2 (6 bases). This CDR3 region has 14 residues. The germline V gene has CDR1 SGHNT and CDR2 YYREEE (reference sequence). With 2 bases removed from V and 5 bases from J, the gap between germline ends came to 13 bases. The DNA for the CDR3 is TGTGCCAGCAGCTTTCGGAGGGATGGGGAGACCCAGTACTTC. Encoded protein: CASSFRRDGETQYF. Filled out from reference TRBV5-4 and TRBJ2-5, the complete variable domain reads ETGVTQSPTHLIKTRGQQVTLRCSSQSGHNTVSWYQQALGQGPQFIFQYYREEENGRGNFPPRFSGLQFPNYSSELNVNALELDDSALYLCASSFRRDGETQYFGPGTRLLVL.

This chain links TRBV5-1 with TRBJ1-2; D is ambiguous. Germline CDR1 is SGHRS and CDR2 is YFSETQ. With 0 bases removed from V and 8 bases from J, the gap between germline ends came to 11 bases. The CDR3 covers 13 residues. The CDR3 is CASSLAGFSGYTF. The CDR3 nucleotides read TGCGCCAGCAGCTTGGCGGGGTTTAGCGGCTACACCTTC.

This chain uses TRBV29-1 with TRBJ2-7; 11 bases align to TRBD1. The CDR3 covers 14 residues. Germline trimming cut 2 bases from V and 3 bases from J; bases unmatched to any gene: 3. Per the germline V gene, CDR1 is SQVTM and CDR2 is ANQGSEA. CDR3 DNA: TGCAGCGTTGAATCTGGGACAGGGGGCTACGAGCAGTACTTC. This gives the protein CSVESGTGGYEQYF.

Remarks on this clone: This sample also contains other DNA sequences that code for the same CDR3. This chain connects TRBV30 to TRBJ1-4; D remains ambiguous. Germline lookup yields CDR1 GTSNPN and CDR2 SVGIG (reference sequence). This CDR3 is built from 14 residues. V lost 4 bases, J lost 8 bases, and 17 bases lay in between. CDR3 amino acids: CAWKSWAGNEKLFF. CDR3 DNA sequence: TGTGCCTGGAAGAGCTGGGCAGGAAACGAAAAACTGTTTTTT.

This chain links TRBV9 with TRBJ2-1; 11 nucleotides agree with TRBD2. J was trimmed by 7 bases and V by 3 bases; bases with no gene match: 18. Germline lookup yields CDR1 SGDLS and CDR2 YYNGEE. The CDR3 runs to 19 residues. The CDR3 DNA follows: TGTGCCAGCAGCGAGACCCACGAAACCGGGACTAGCGGAGTTAATGAGCAGTTCTTC. It specifies CASSETHETGTSGVNEQFF.

V gene TRBV7-9 combines with J gene TRBJ2-6, with a weak D call TRBD2 (6 bases). Germline V gene lookup returns CDR1 SEHNR and CDR2 FQNEAQ (reference sequence). V lost 5 bases and J 2 bases, leaving 19 bases between the germline ends. The CDR3 is made up of 18 amino acids. This chain's CDR3 is CASSLLGVPGAGANVLTF. For the CDR3, the DNA is TGTGCCAGCAGCCTATTAGGGGTCCCGGGGGCTGGGGCCAACGTCCTGACTTTC.

The chain is built from TRBV28 and TRBJ1-1; no clear D. The V end was cut by 1 base, the J end by 6 bases, with 6 bases between. Germline values: CDR1 MDHEN, CDR2 SYDVKM. This CDR3 comprises 12 residues. DNA of the CDR3: TGTGCCAGCAGTTTATTATCGGCTGAAGCTTTCTTT. It is translated as CASSLLSAEAFF.

V and J are TRBV7-9 and TRBJ1-2; no firm D call. CDR1 and CDR2 from the germline V gene are SEHNR and FQNEAQ (reference sequence). V was clipped by 0 bases and J by 4 bases, with 15 bases between them. The CDR3 covers 16 residues. For the CDR3, the DNA is TGTGCCAGCAGCTTAGCGCTAGTCGGGGTGGGCTATGGCTACACCTTC. As protein: CASSLALVGVGYGYTF.

The CDR3 sequence: CASGPSGTGVEKLFF. The CDR3 bases are TGTGCCAGCGGACCGAGCGGGACAGGGGTTGAAAAACTGTTTTTT. V usage is TRBV28 and J usage is TRBJ1-4, with TRBD1 matching 10 bases. The CDR3 covers 15 residues. The V gene's germline CDR1 is MDHEN and CDR2 SYDVKM. The ends lost 8 bases at V and 7 bases at J; junction bases unmatched: 10.

The V and J genes are TRBV7-9 and TRBJ2-3; perhaps TRBD2 as D (5 bases). Per the germline V gene, CDR1 is SEHNR and CDR2 is FQNEAQ (reference sequence). Trimming left V 3 bases short and J 1 base short, with 17 bases between. The CDR3 is 17 residues long. CDR3 sequence (DNA): TGTGCCAGCAGCTTTTTGGTGGGAGCTTACGGCACAGATACGCAGTATTTT. Translated: CASSFLVGAYGTDTQYF. Full variable domain (rest looked up from reference TRBV7-9 and TRBJ2-3): DTGVSQNPRHKITKRGQNVTFRCDPISEHNRLYWYRQTLGQGPEFLTYFQNEAQLEKSRLLSDRFSAERPKGSFSTLEIQRTEQGDSAMYLCASSFLVGAYGTDTQYFGPGTRLTVL.